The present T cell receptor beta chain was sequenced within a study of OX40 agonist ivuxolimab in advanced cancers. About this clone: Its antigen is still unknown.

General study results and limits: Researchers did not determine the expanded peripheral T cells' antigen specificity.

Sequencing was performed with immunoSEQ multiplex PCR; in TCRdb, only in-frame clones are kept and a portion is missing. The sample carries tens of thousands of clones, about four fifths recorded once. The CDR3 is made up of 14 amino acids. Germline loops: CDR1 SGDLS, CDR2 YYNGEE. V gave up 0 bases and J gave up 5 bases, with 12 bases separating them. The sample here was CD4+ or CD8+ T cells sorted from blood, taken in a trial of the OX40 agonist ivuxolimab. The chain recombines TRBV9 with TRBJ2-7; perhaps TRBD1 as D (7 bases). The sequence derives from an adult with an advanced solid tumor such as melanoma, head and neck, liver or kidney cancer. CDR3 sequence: CASSVDGGGNEQYF. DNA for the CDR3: TGTGCCAGCAGCGTAGATGGAGGGGGCAACGAGCAGTACTTC. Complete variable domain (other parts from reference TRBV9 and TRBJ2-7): DSGVTQTPKHLITATGQRVTLRCSPRSGDLSVYWYQQSLDQGLQFLIQYYNGEERAKGNILERFSAQQFPDLHSELNLSSLELGDSALYFCASSVDGGGNEQYFGPGTRLTVT.